The 20 T cell receptor beta chains reported below all come from one sample, sequenced in a study of blood T cell repertoires in COVID-19 (dated by TCRdb to 2019 to 2021). The library relied on the immunoSEQ multiplex PCR assay. This is the immuneACCESS table as TCRdb keeps it, with only in-frame sequences that have V and J called. A part of the clones is gone; compared with another copy, unresolved V genes explain less than half, and the rest is unexplained. Within this sample are about 480,000 clones, with around nine tenths of them counted one time only. The ten largest clones take up approximately 8% of the sample. The sequencing input was PBMCs or T cells enriched from blood (not recorded which). The receptor set was obtained from an older woman who had recovered from COVID-19.

In its sample, this clone was seen once. V usage is TRBV7-8 and J usage is TRBJ1-1; the D gene is possibly TRBD1 (6 bases). This CDR3 has 16 amino acids. V shed 7 bases and J shed 3 bases, with 21 bases lying between them. The germline V gene has CDR1 SGHVS and CDR2 FQNEAQ. The DNA for the CDR3 is TGTGCCAGCACCCTGGGGGGGCTTACAGGGTACACTGAAGCTTTCTTT. It specifies CASTLGGLTGYTEAFF.

The chain recombines TRBV5-1 with TRBJ2-2; possible D gene TRBD2, 6 bases. The germline V gene has CDR1 SGHRS and CDR2 YFSETQ. Deletions cut 1 base from V and 3 bases from J, with 13 bases between. This CDR3 is 16 amino acids long. Written as DNA, the CDR3 is TGCGCCAGCAGCTTGACGGGGGTGAGAGACACCGGGGAGCTGTTTTTT. Translated: CASSLTGVRDTGELFF.

The rearrangement links TRBV11-2 to TRBJ1-1; no definite D call. This CDR3 has 13 amino acids. Germline V gene data show CDR1 as SGHAT and CDR2 as FQNNGV. V gave up 5 bases and J gave up 1 base, with 8 bases separating them. The CDR3 nucleotides read TGTGCCAGCAGCGTCCCCGGGAACACTGAAGCTTTCTTT. The encoded protein is CASSVPGNTEAFF.

J is TRBJ1-5 and V is TRBV2, with 9 bases that match TRBD1. V lost 6 bases and J lost 6; bases outside the gene matches: 9. Germline CDR1 and CDR2: SNHLY and FYNNEI. The CDR3 sequence is 15 residues long. The CDR3 sequence: CASRDRGPLGQPQHF. The CDR3 DNA reads TGTGCCAGCAGGGACAGGGGACCCTTGGGTCAGCCCCAGCATTTT.

The genes are TRBV4-1 and TRBJ2-2; D is ambiguous. In germline, CDR1 is MGHRA, CDR2 YSYEKL. There are 15 residues in the CDR3. With 0 bases removed from V and 1 base from J, the gap between germline ends came to 6 bases. The CDR3 bases are TGCGCCAGCAGCCAAGATCACTTGAACACCGGGGAGCTGTTTTTT. The encoded protein is CASSQDHLNTGELFF.

V and J are TRBV5-1 and TRBJ2-7; a weak D match, TRBD1 (5 bases). Trimming removed 1 base at V and 3 bases at J, with 17 bases between. The CDR3 has 16 amino acids. CDR1 is SGHRS, CDR2 YFSETQ, per germline. For the CDR3, the DNA is TGCGCCAGCAGCTTGTCTCCGACAGAAAGAATCTACGAGCAGTACTTC. Translated, it gives CASSLSPTERIYEQYF. The complete variable domain, with remaining parts taken from reference TRBV5-1 and TRBJ2-7, reads KAGVTQTPRYLIKTRGQQVTLSCSPISGHRSVSWYQQTPGQGLQFLFEYFSETQRNKGNFPGRFSGRQFSNSRSEMNVSTLELGDSALYLCASSLSPTERIYEQYFGPGTRLTVT.

This chain connects TRBV3-1 (or the pseudogene TRBV3-2) to TRBJ1-2, with a weak D call TRBD1 (6 bases). Germline V gives CDR1 LGHDT, CDR2 YNNKEL (reference sequence). Trimming shortened V by 2 bases and J by 4 bases, and 17 bases separated the two germline ends. The CDR3 covers 16 residues. The chain's CDR3 is CASSQRTARGTYGYTF. As DNA, the CDR3 is TGTGCCAGCAGCCAAAGGACAGCCAGGGGAACCTATGGCTACACCTTC.

This clone was seen just once. The V call is TRBV24-1, the J call TRBJ2-5; 9 bases are shared with TRBD1. V gave up 3 bases and J gave up 1 base; unmatched junction bases: 2. Germline V gene lookup returns CDR1 KGHDR and CDR2 SFDVKD. CDR3 length equals 15 residues. CDR3 in amino acids: CATSDPDRGQETQYF. The DNA of the CDR3 is TGTGCCACCAGTGATCCGGACAGGGGCCAAGAGACCCAGTACTTC.

The sample holds a few counts of this clone. The chain carries TRBV25-1 and TRBJ1-4; tentative D call: TRBD1 (6 bases). From germline, CDR1 is MGHDK and CDR2 SYGVNS. CDR3 length: 14 residues. Trimming took off 5 bases at V and 10 bases at J, with 17 bases between the two ends. The CDR3 protein is CASSLTTGSGKLFF. The CDR3 region has the DNA TGTGCCAGCAGTCTAACTACAGGGAGCGGAAAACTGTTTTTT.

The rearrangement links TRBV6-1 to TRBJ1-1; D unresolved. V gave up 2 bases and J gave up 0 bases, with 10 bases separating them. The CDR3 has 15 amino acids. CDR1 and CDR2 from the germline V gene are MNHNS and SASEGT. CDR3 bases: TGTGCCAGCAGTGAACTCTTGGCAGTGAACACTGAAGCTTTCTTT. Protein product: CASSELLAVNTEAFF.

This clone is a singleton in its sample. V gene TRBV12-5 combines with J gene TRBJ1-4; no reliable D call. Trimming took off 7 bases at V and 6 bases at J, with 15 bases between the two ends. This CDR3 is 14 amino acids long. Germline V gene lookup returns CDR1 LGHNT and CDR2 FRNRAP. CDR3 region: CASAFDTFDEKLFF. For the CDR3, the DNA is TGTGCTAGTGCCTTTGACACGTTTGATGAAAAACTGTTTTTT.

The chain has TRBV3-1 (or the pseudogene TRBV3-2) and TRBJ1-3; D ambiguous. V was shortened by 0 bases and J by 0 bases, with 21 bases between the two germline ends. CDR3 length equals 20 residues. Per germline, CDR1 LGHDT and CDR2 YNNKEL (reference sequence). The CDR3 spells CASSQEGPISQRYSGNTIYF. The DNA for the CDR3 is TGTGCCAGCAGCCAAGAGGGCCCCATCTCACAGCGGTACTCTGGAAACACCATATATTTT.

The V and J genes are TRBV5-6 and TRBJ1-5; D gene ambiguous. Trimming took off 2 bases at V and 2 bases at J, with 8 bases between the two ends. The CDR3 runs 14 residues. Germline lookup yields CDR1 SGHDT and CDR2 YYEEEE. CDR3 DNA: TGTGCCAGCAGCTTAGGGAGTGGCAATCAGCCCCAGCATTTT. The encoded protein is CASSLGSGNQPQHF.

V is TRBV30 and J is TRBJ2-4; D uncertain. The CDR3 length is 11 residues. Germline CDR1 reads GTSNPN; CDR2 reads SVGIG (reference sequence). The germline V and J ends were trimmed by 7 bases and 6 bases, with 10 bases remaining between them. The CDR3 sequence is CASETLNIQYF. The CDR3 DNA sequence: TGTGCCTCTGAGACACTAAACATTCAGTACTTC.

The CDR3 DNA reads as TGTGCCTCGGGACTGACCAGTGGAAAACTGTTTTTT. This codes for CASGLTSGKLFF. This chain connects TRBV30 to TRBJ1-4; TRBD1 might be the D (5 bases). The CDR3 is 12 residues long. The ends were cut back, 7 bases at V and 10 bases at J, with 16 bases in the middle. Germline CDR1 and CDR2: GTSNPN and SVGIG (reference sequence).

J is TRBJ2-7 and V is TRBV3-1 (or the pseudogene TRBV3-2); TRBD1 agrees at 9 bases. Germline lookup yields CDR1 LGHDT and CDR2 YNNKEL (reference sequence). The CDR3 length is 15 residues. Trimming took 2 bases from V and 4 from J; bases not matched to a gene: 6. The CDR3 spells CASSQTGGPGYEQYF. CDR3 DNA sequence: TGTGCCAGCAGCCAAACAGGGGGCCCCGGGTACGAGCAGTACTTC.

CDR3 protein: CASSRDRGRGNSPLHF. The CDR3 bases are TGTGCCAGTAGTCGGGACAGGGGGCGCGGGAATTCACCCCTCCACTTT. This rearrangement joins TRBV19 to TRBJ1-6; TRBD1 matches at 12 bases. The trim removed 5 bases at V and 7 bases at J, leaving 6 bases unmatched. This CDR3 is 16 amino acids long. CDR1 LNHDA and CDR2 SQIVND come from the germline V gene (reference sequence).

The chain recombines TRBV10-3 with TRBJ2-7, with 11 bases identical to TRBD2. V shed 2 bases and J 6 bases; nucleotides not matched to a gene: 6. Germline loops: CDR1 ENHRY, CDR2 SYGVKD. The CDR3 covers 15 residues. The CDR3 loop reads CAISEPGLAVGEQYF. CDR3 sequence (DNA): TGTGCCATCAGTGAGCCGGGACTAGCGGTGGGCGAGCAGTACTTC.

The V gene is TRBV5-1, the J gene TRBJ2-1; D gene ambiguous. CDR1 and CDR2 (germline): SGHRS, YFSETQ. The V gene lost 0 bases and the J gene lost 9 bases, with 10 bases spanning the gap. CDR3 size: 13 residues. Here the CDR3 DNA reads TGCGCCAGCAGCTTGGAGGCAGCAGGTGAGCAGTTCTTC. Encoded protein: CASSLEAAGEQFF.

V is TRBV13 and J is TRBJ1-1; D possibly corresponds to TRBD1 (5 bases). The germline V and J ends were trimmed by 0 bases and 1 base, with 9 bases remaining between them. CDR3 length equals 15 residues. The germline gives CDR1 PRHDT, CDR2 FYEKMQ (reference sequence). The CDR3 reads CASSLGGQGNTEAFF. CDR3 sequence (DNA): TGTGCCAGCAGCTTAGGGGGCCAGGGGAACACTGAAGCTTTCTTT.